The 21 T cell receptor beta chains reported below all come from one sample, sequenced in a study of sequential checkpoint blockade in melanoma. Sequenced by immunoSEQ multiplex PCR; TCRdb stores in-frame clones only, minus some. Of under 15,000 clones listed, roughly three quarters were seen once; the top ten hold around half. Treatment reported: randomized to nivolumab then ipilimumab (arm A) or the reverse (arm B). Sequencing used CD8+ T cells sorted from blood (inferred from file names), obtained from a patient given nivolumab and ipilimumab in sequence. These receptors came from a human patient with melanoma. Some clones in this sample may be carry-over from other donors' samples.

This clone occurred a few times. The same CDR3 also results from other DNA sequences found in this sample. V is TRBV9 and J is TRBJ2-2, with D hard to call. Trimming took 0 bases from V and 7 from J, leaving 4 bases between them. The CDR3 runs 12 residues. Germline CDR1 reads SGDLS; CDR2 reads YYNGEE. The CDR3 coding sequence is TGTGCCAGCAGCGTAGTCAACGGGGAGCTGTTTTTT. It specifies CASSVVNGELFF. Using reference TRBV9 and TRBJ2-2 for the parts outside the CDR3, the full variable domain is DSGVTQTPKHLITATGQRVTLRCSPRSGDLSVYWYQQSLDQGLQFLIQYYNGEERAKGNILERFSAQQFPDLHSELNLSSLELGDSALYFCASSVVNGELFFGEGSRLTVL.

This chain joins TRBV6-4 and TRBJ2-7; 10 bases are a match to TRBD1. The CDR3 is made up of 17 amino acids. V shed 7 bases, J shed 3 bases, and the junction held 15 bases outside the gene matches. Germline loops: CDR1 MRHNA, CDR2 SNTAGT. The DNA of the CDR3 is TGTGCCAGCAACGCCAAACCGGGACAGGGGTCCTTCTACGAGCAGTACTTC. Translated, it gives CASNAKPGQGSFYEQYF.

This clone was seen a few times. The CDR3 DNA follows: TGTGCCAGCAGCTTAGCGCCTGGGACAGGGAACACTGAAGCTTTCTTT. This codes for CASSLAPGTGNTEAFF. This chain connects TRBV11-2 to TRBJ1-1; the match to TRBD1 covers 8 bases. V shed 1 base and J 1 base; nucleotides not matched to a gene: 5. This CDR3 has 16 amino acids. Per the germline V gene, CDR1 is SGHAT and CDR2 is FQNNGV. The complete variable domain, with remaining parts taken from reference TRBV11-2 and TRBJ1-1, reads EAGVAQSPRYKIIEKRQSVAFWCNPISGHATLYWYQQILGQGPKLLIQFQNNGVVDDSQLPKDRFSAERLKGVDSTLKIQPAKLEDSAVYLCASSLAPGTGNTEAFFGQGTRLTVV.

The rearrangement joins TRBV7-9 to TRBJ1-2; D is ambiguous. The CDR3 is 12 residues long. Germline V gene lookup returns CDR1 SEHNR and CDR2 FQNEAQ (reference sequence). V was trimmed by 4 bases and J by 5 bases, leaving 8 bases between them. The CDR3 reads CASSSGEYGYTF. As DNA, the CDR3 is TGTGCCAGCAGCTCCGGGGAATATGGCTACACCTTC.

This clone occurred a few times. The chain uses TRBV7-9 and TRBJ2-1; 11 bases fit TRBD2. The length of the CDR3 is 15 residues. Germline-derived CDR1 and CDR2 are SEHNR and FQNEAQ (reference sequence). After removal of 1 base from V and 7 bases from J, the junction contained 3 bases not matched to a gene. CDR3 nucleotides: TGTGCCAGCAGCTTAGGACTAGCGGGGCCGAATGAGCAGTTCTTC. It specifies CASSLGLAGPNEQFF.

V and J are TRBV27 and TRBJ1-1; no firm D call. The V end was cut by 7 bases, the J end by 2 bases, with 17 bases between. The CDR3 length is 15 residues. Germline V gene lookup returns CDR1 MNHEY and CDR2 SMNVEV (reference sequence). The CDR3 protein is CASTLRTGINTEAFF. The CDR3 DNA reads as TGTGCCAGCACCTTAAGGACCGGGATAAACACTGAAGCTTTCTTT.

This sequence joins TRBV4-1 and TRBJ2-1; TRBD2 is a possible D gene (5 bases). CDR1 and CDR2 from the germline V gene are MGHRA and YSYEKL. The CDR3 contains 16 residues. Trimming pared 4 bases from V and 0 bases from J, leaving 13 bases between. CDR3 sequence: CASSPGEAGSYNEQFF. The CDR3 nucleotides read TGCGCCAGCAGCCCCGGAGAGGCGGGCTCCTACAATGAGCAGTTCTTC.

The chain carries TRBV4-1 and TRBJ1-5, with D unclear. Germline V lookup: CDR1 MGHRA, CDR2 YSYEKL. The V and J ends lost 0 bases and 0 bases respectively, with 6 bases between them. This CDR3 contains 15 residues. This chain's CDR3 is CASSQEQVSNQPQHF. CDR3 sequence (DNA): TGCGCCAGCAGCCAAGAGCAGGTTAGCAATCAGCCCCAGCATTTT.

The chain combines TRBV30 with TRBJ2-5, with 9 bases fitting TRBD2. Trimming took 0 bases from V and 5 from J; bases not matched to a gene: 7. CDR1 and CDR2 from the germline V gene are GTSNPN and SVGIG (reference sequence). The CDR3 loop spans 15 amino acids. CDR3 nucleotides: TGTGCCTGGAGTGTAGGCGGGGGGGCAGGGGAGACCCAGTACTTC. Protein product: CAWSVGGGAGETQYF. The full variable domain, with the rest looked up from reference TRBV30 and TRBJ2-5, is SQTIHQWPATLVQPVGSPLSLECTVEGTSNPNLYWYRQAAGRGLQLLFYSVGIGQISSEVPQNLSASRPQDRQFILSSKKLLLSDSGFYLCAWSVGGGAGETQYFGPGTRLLVL.

The V call is TRBV2, the J call TRBJ1-5; TRBD1 might be the D (5 bases). The CDR3 length is 13 residues. Germline lookup yields CDR1 SNHLY and CDR2 FYNNEI. V was shortened by 7 bases and J by 7 bases, with 14 bases between the two germline ends. CDR3 nucleotide sequence: TGTGCCAGCACGGGGGGGGTAGGCCAGCCCCAGCATTTT. Translating gives CASTGGVGQPQHF.

The V and J genes are TRBV10-3 and TRBJ1-2, with 9 bases aligning to TRBD1. V shed 8 bases, J shed 8 bases, and the junction held 9 bases outside the gene matches. The CDR3 sequence is 13 residues long. Germline loops: CDR1 ENHRY, CDR2 SYGVKD. The CDR3 here is CAISGQGNLGYTF. The CDR3 nucleotides read TGTGCCATCTCCGGACAGGGGAATTTGGGCTACACCTTC.

For the CDR3, the DNA is TGTGCCAGCAGCCCTCAGGGGACTGGAAACACCATATATTTT. Encoded protein: CASSPQGTGNTIYF. The chain is built from TRBV13 and TRBJ1-3; D is possibly TRBD1 (6 bases). CDR3 size: 14 residues. CDR1 and CDR2 (germline): PRHDT, FYEKMQ (reference sequence). Trimming took 5 bases from V and 2 from J, leaving 10 bases between them.

This clone was observed once. This rearrangement joins TRBV29-1 to TRBJ2-1, with 10 bases identical to TRBD1. Germline V CDR1 and CDR2: SQVTM, ANQGSEA. V lost 7 bases, J lost 7 bases, and 7 bases stayed unmatched. The CDR3 is 13 residues long. In DNA form, the CDR3 reads TGCAGCGCCGACAGGGGGCGCGCAAATGAGCAGTTCTTC. Its protein is CSADRGRANEQFF.

The chain is built from TRBV2 and TRBJ2-1; D is unclear. The CDR3 is made up of 13 amino acids. Per germline, CDR1 SNHLY and CDR2 FYNNEI. Trimming shortened V by 5 bases and J by 5 bases, and 10 bases separated the two germline ends. Here the CDR3 reads CASSPYLNNEQFF. The CDR3 DNA sequence: TGTGCCAGCAGTCCCTATCTTAACAATGAGCAGTTCTTC.

V gene TRBV6-5 combines with J gene TRBJ2-2; D gene ambiguous. Germline CDR1 MNHEY, CDR2 SVGAGI. With 6 bases removed from V and 1 base from J, the gap between germline ends came to 6 bases. The CDR3 spans 13 residues. Here the CDR3 DNA reads TGTGCCAGCAGAGCCGGGAACACCGGGGAGCTGTTTTTT. It yields the protein CASRAGNTGELFF.

The V and J genes are TRBV5-1 and TRBJ1-6; D unclear. V was pared by 5 bases and J by 5 bases, with 14 bases between. The CDR3 is 15 residues long. CDR1 is SGHRS and CDR2 is YFSETQ in the germline V gene. In DNA form, the CDR3 reads TGCGCCAGCAGTCGGTATGTAGAGGATAATTCACCCCTCCACTTT. Encoded protein: CASSRYVEDNSPLHF.

The chain employs TRBV14 and TRBJ1-2, with D possibly TRBD1 on 5 matching bases. The germline V gene encodes CDR1 SGHDN and CDR2 FVKESK. V lost 3 bases, J lost 8 bases, and 13 bases lay in between. The CDR3 extends over 13 amino acids. In DNA, the CDR3 is TGTGCCAGCAGCCAGGACCCGGGGGTCGGCTACACCTTC. This sequence encodes CASSQDPGVGYTF.

The CDR3 DNA sequence: TGTGCCAGCAGTCCGCTGACAGGAAGCAATCAGCCCCAGCATTTT. As protein: CASSPLTGSNQPQHF. The chain employs TRBV6-5 and TRBJ1-5; weak D call: TRBD1 (6 bases). Looked up from germline, CDR1 is MNHEY and CDR2 is SVGAGI. Trimming cost V 5 bases and J 1 base, with 12 bases left between them. The CDR3 loop spans 15 amino acids.

This sequence joins TRBV12-5 and TRBJ2-1; TRBD2 matches at 14 bases. This CDR3 is built from 16 residues. V shed 3 bases, J shed 9 bases, and the junction held 7 bases outside the gene matches. The germline V gene encodes CDR1 LGHNT and CDR2 FRNRAP. The CDR3 sequence: CASGFPRLAGGTEQFF. The CDR3 nucleotides are TGTGCTAGTGGTTTTCCCCGACTAGCGGGGGGGACTGAGCAGTTCTTC. Filled out from reference TRBV12-5 and TRBJ2-1, the complete variable domain reads DARVTQTPRHKVTEMGQEVTMRCQPILGHNTVFWYRQTMMQGLELLAYFRNRAPLDDSGMPKDRFSAEMPDATLATLKIQPSEPRDSAVYFCASGFPRLAGGTEQFFGPGTRLTVL.

Concerning this clone itself: The sample contains more than one DNA sequence encoding this CDR3. The chain is built from TRBV7-2 and TRBJ2-1, with 7 positions matching TRBD1. CDR3 length equals 16 residues. CDR1 is SGHTA and CDR2 is FQGNSA in the germline V gene. Trimming removed 1 base from V and 4 bases from J; junction bases left unmatched: 7. Written as DNA, the CDR3 is TGTGCCAGCAGCTTAGGGCGACAGGGTCGGTACAATGAGCAGTTCTTC. It codes for CASSLGRQGRYNEQFF. Complete variable domain (other parts from reference TRBV7-2 and TRBJ2-1): GAGVSQSPSNKVTEKGKDVELRCDPISGHTALYWYRQSLGQGLEFLIYFQGNSAPDKSGLPSDRFSAERTGGSVSTLTIQRTQQEDSAVYLCASSLGRQGRYNEQFFGPGTRLTVL.

The CDR3 spells CASSSRDTRYEQFF. DNA of the CDR3: TGCGCCAGCAGCTCGCGGGATACTAGGTATGAGCAGTTCTTC. This chain links TRBV5-1 with TRBJ2-1; a weak D match, TRBD2 (6 bases). This CDR3 contains 14 residues. The V and J ends lost 3 bases and 8 bases respectively, with 15 bases between them. Germline V gene data show CDR1 as SGHRS and CDR2 as YFSETQ. The variable domain in full, completed from reference TRBV5-1 and TRBJ2-1, reads KAGVTQTPRYLIKTRGQQVTLSCSPISGHRSVSWYQQTPGQGLQFLFEYFSETQRNKGNFPGRFSGRQFSNSRSEMNVSTLELGDSALYLCASSSRDTRYEQFFGPGTRLTVL.